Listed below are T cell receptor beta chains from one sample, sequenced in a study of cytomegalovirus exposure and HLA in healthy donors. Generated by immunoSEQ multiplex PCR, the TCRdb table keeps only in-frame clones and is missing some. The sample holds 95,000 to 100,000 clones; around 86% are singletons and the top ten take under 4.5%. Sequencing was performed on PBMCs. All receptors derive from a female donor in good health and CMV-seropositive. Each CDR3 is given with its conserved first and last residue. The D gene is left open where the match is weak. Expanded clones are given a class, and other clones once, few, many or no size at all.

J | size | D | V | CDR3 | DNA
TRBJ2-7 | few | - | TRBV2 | CASSAGAGTYEQYF | TGTGCCAGCAGTGCAGGGGCAGGTACCTACGAGCAGTACTTC
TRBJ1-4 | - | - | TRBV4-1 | CASSPPGGGINEKLFF | TGCGCCAGCAGCCCTCCGGGGGGGGGTATTAATGAAAAACTGTTTTTT
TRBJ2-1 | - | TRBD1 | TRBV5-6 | CASSLTTGVGNEQFF | TGTGCCAGCAGCTTGACTACAGGGGTGGGCAATGAGCAGTTCTTC
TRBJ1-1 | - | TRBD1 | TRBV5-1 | CASSGTGGDTEAFF | TGCGCCAGCAGCGGGACAGGAGGGGACACTGAAGCTTTCTTT
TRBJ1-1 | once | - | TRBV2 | CASSSMNTEAFF | TGTGCCAGCAGTTCCATGAACACTGAAGCTTTCTTT
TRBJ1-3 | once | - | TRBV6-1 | CASSGGDRISGNTIYF | TGTGCCAGCAGTGGTGGCGACAGGATCTCTGGAAACACCATATATTTT
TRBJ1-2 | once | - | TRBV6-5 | CASSSSTVPTGYTF | TGTGCCAGCAGTTCCTCGACAGTCCCAACTGGCTACACCTTC
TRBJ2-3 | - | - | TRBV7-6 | CASSTGVSTDTQYF | TGTGCCAGCAGTACGGGGGTTAGCACAGATACGCAGTATTTT
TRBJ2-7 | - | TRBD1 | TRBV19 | CAISTIGDRASYEQYF | TGTGCCATCAGTACTATCGGGGACAGGGCTTCCTACGAGCAGTACTTC
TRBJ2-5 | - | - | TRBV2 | CATYSEETQYF | TGTGCCACCTACAGTGAAGAGACCCAGTACTTC
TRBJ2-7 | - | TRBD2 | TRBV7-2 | CASSLRTSGGALEQYF | TGTGCCAGCAGCCTCCGGACTAGCGGGGGGGCCCTCGAGCAGTACTTC
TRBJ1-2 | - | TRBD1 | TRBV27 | CASSLTGEKGYTF | TGTGCCAGCAGCCTTACAGGGGAAAAAGGCTACACCTTC
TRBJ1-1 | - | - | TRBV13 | CASSPGQEAFF | TGTGCCAGCAGTCCTGGACAGGAAGCTTTCTTT
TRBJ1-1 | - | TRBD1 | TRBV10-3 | CAILGQGRTEAFF | TGTGCCATCCTCGGACAGGGGAGGACTGAAGCTTTCTTT
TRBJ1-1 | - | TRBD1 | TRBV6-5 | CASSYRGRNTEAFF | TGTGCCAGCAGTTACAGGGGGCGAAACACTGAAGCTTTCTTT
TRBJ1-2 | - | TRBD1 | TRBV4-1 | CASSQADDRANYGYTF | TGCGCCAGCAGCCAAGCCGACGACAGGGCAAACTATGGCTACACCTTC
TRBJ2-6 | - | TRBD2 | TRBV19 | CASIALAGGEVPGANVLTF | TGTGCCAGTATTGCCCTAGCGGGAGGGGAAGTCCCTGGGGCCAACGTCCTGACTTTC
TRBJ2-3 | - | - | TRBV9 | CASNQHEDF | TGTGCCAGCAACCAACACGAGGATTTT
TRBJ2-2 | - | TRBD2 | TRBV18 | CASSPLSGRGTGELFF | TGTGCCAGCTCACCCCTGAGCGGGAGAGGCACCGGGGAGCTGTTTTTT
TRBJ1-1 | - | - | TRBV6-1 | CVTSPQGMNTEAFF | TGTGTCACCTCCCCCCAGGGGATGAACACTGAAGCTTTCTTT
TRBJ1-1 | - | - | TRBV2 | CASSLYSGGTEAFF | TGTGCCAGCAGTCTTTACAGCGGGGGCACTGAAGCTTTCTTT
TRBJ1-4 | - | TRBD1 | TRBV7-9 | CASRLGDSTEKLFF | TGTGCCAGCAGGCTCGGGGACAGTACAGAAAAACTGTTTTTT
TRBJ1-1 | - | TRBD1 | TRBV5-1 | CASSAGQGYTEAFF | TGCGCCAGCAGCGCGGGACAGGGATACACTGAAGCTTTCTTT
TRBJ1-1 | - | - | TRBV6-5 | CASSYPGGPTKAFF | TGTGCCAGCAGTTACCCCGGGGGACCTACGAAAGCTTTCTTT
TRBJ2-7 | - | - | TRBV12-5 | CASGWGQGVYEQYF | TGTGCTAGTGGTTGGGGGCAGGGTGTGTACGAGCAGTACTTC
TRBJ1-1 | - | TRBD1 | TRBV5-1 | CASSSAATGVNTEAFF | TGCGCCAGCAGCTCCGCTGCGACAGGGGTAAACACTGAAGCTTTCTTT
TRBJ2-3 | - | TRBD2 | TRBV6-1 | CASLSSGRVGDTQYF | TGTGCCAGCCTGTCTAGCGGGAGAGTGGGAGATACGCAGTATTTT
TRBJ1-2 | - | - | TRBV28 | CASSFGGYGYTF | TGTGCCAGCAGTTTCGGGGGCTATGGCTACACCTTC
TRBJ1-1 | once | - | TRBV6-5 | CASSYSSALTEAFF | TGTGCCAGCAGTTACTCGAGCGCACTGACTGAAGCTTTCTTT
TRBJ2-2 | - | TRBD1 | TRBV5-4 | CASSQSGTGFNTGELFF | TGTGCCAGCAGCCAATCCGGGACAGGGTTTAACACCGGGGAGCTGTTTTTT
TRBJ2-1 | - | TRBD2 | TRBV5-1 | CASSLYVAGGRDEQFF | TGCGCCAGCAGCTTGTACGTAGCGGGAGGCCGGGATGAGCAGTTCTTC
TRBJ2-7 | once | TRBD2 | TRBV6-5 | CASSYTSGSYEQYF | TGTGCCAGCAGTTACACTAGCGGGTCCTACGAGCAGTACTTC
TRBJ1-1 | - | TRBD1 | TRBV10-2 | CASRQPTGGWDTEAFF | TGCGCCAGCAGACAACCTACAGGGGGATGGGACACTGAAGCTTTCTTT
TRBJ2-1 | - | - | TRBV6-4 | CASSDSYGGEQFF | TGTGCCAGCAGTGACTCATACGGGGGTGAGCAGTTCTTC
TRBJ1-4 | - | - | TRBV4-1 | CASSQATQRVKLFF | TGCGCCAGCAGCCAGGCGACTCAGAGGGTAAAACTGTTTTTT
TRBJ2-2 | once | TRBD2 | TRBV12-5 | CASGLTSGNTGELFF | TGTGCTAGTGGTTTGACTAGCGGGAACACCGGGGAGCTGTTTTTT
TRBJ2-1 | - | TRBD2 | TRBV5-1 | CASSGVKGTSGYNEQFF | TGCGCCAGCAGCGGGGTAAAGGGGACTAGCGGATACAATGAGCAGTTCTTC
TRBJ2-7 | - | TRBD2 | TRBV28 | CASSPPPAGGSYEQYF | TGTGCCAGCAGTCCACCCCCCGCGGGAGGCTCCTACGAGCAGTACTTC
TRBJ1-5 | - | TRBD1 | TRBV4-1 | CASSQGQTGAQPQHF | TGCGCCAGCAGCCAAGGACAAACAGGGGCCCAGCCCCAGCATTTT
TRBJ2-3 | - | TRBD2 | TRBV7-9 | CASSLRSLAVTDTQYF | TGTGCCAGCAGCTTACGGAGCCTAGCGGTCACAGATACGCAGTATTTT